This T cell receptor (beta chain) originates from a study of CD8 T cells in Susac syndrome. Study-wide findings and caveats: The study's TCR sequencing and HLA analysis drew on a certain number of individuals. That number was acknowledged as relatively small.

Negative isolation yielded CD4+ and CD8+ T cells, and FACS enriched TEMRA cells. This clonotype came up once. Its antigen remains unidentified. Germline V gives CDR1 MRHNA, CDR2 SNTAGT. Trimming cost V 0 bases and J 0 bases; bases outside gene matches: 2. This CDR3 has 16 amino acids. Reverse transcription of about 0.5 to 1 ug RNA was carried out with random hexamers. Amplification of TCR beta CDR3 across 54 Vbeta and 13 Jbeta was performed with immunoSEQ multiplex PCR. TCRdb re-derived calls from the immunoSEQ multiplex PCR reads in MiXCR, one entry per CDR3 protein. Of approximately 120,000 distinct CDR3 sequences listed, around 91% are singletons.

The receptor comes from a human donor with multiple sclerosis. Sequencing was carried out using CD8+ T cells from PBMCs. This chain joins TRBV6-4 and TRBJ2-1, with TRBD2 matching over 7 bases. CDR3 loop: CASSDSRTSSYNEQFF. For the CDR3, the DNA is TGTGCCAGCAGTGACTCAAGGACTAGCTCCTACAATGAGCAGTTCTTC.